This T cell receptor (beta chain) stems from a study of blood T cells in healthy people across ages. About this clonotype itself: Its antigen is unknown.

The second PCR ran about 6 to 12 cycles with a sample-barcoded 5' primer and J-beta primers. A single record per CDR3 protein comes from TCRdb applying MiXCR to the 5' RACE reads. The sample has some 700,000 distinct CDR3 sequences, 20% to 25% seen once. General observations from the study: Per million T cells, TCR beta diversity dropped roughly linearly as age increased. More naive CD4+ cells and higher diversity marked long-lived donors relative to aged donors.

The CDR3 is 15 amino acids. Germline V gene sequence: CDR1 KGHDR, CDR2 SFDVKD. The gene calls are TRBV24-1 and TRBJ2-5; D perhaps matches TRBD1 (6 bases). Gene TRBJ2-7 matches the end of the DNA better, so the J call may be wrong. The sample was blood. This receptor was obtained from a man aged 70-80 years in good health. CDR3: CATSDPSGGGGEQYF. Written as DNA, the CDR3 is TGTGCCACCAGTGACCCGAGTGGGGGCGGAGGCGAGCAGTACTTC.